The sequence of this TCR beta chain was determined in a study of graft-versus-host responses after intestinal transplantation. Study context: Tacrolimus plus steroids were given to all recipients for approximately 3 years, preceded by anti-thymocyte globulin induction. Notes on the study in general: Graft-donor T cell macrochimerism coincided with high graft-versus-host to host-versus-graft clonal ratios in allografts. The recipient marrow held GvH clones, and some of them showed up first in ileum or blood.

TCRdb's table, derived via immunoSEQ multiplex PCR, lists solely in-frame clones and lacks some. The sample shows 90,000 to 100,000 clones, about 83% of them seen only once. This CDR3 spans 13 amino acids. V dropped 3 bases and J dropped 8 bases, with 13 bases sitting between them. Germline CDR1 is MGHRA and CDR2 is YSYEKL. A word on this clone: Antigen unknown.

The sample consisted of PBMCs, taken 255 days after intestinal transplant. This chain joins TRBV4-1 and TRBJ1-2; possible D gene TRBD1, 5 bases. This sequence originates from a human patient who received an intestinal transplant, so some T cells may come from the graft donor. CDR3 in amino acids: CASSHRAGHGYTF. The CDR3 bases are TGCGCCAGCAGCCACAGGGCCGGGCACGGCTACACCTTC.